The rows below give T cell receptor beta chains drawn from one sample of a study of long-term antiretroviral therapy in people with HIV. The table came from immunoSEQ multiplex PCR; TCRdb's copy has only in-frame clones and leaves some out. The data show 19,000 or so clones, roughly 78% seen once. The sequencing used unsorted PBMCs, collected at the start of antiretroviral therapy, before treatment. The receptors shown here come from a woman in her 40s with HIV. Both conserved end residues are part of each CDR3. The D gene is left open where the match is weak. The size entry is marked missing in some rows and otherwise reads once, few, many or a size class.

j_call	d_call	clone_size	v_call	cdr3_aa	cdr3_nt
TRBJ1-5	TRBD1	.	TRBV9	CASSETGVGNQPQHF	TGTGCCAGCAGCGAGACAGGGGTCGGCAATCAGCCCCAGCATTTT
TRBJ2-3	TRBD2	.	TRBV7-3	CASSLSGGADTQYF	TGTGCCAGCAGCCTTAGCGGGGGGGCAGATACGCAGTATTTT
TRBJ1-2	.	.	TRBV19	CASTGPLYGYTF	TGTGCCAGTACTGGCCCTCTCTATGGCTACACCTTC
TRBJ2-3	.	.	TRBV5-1	CASSQQETSTDTQYF	TGCGCCAGCAGCCAACAGGAGACTAGCACAGATACGCAGTATTTT
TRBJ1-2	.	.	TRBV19	CASSPPGGGIRYGYTF	TGTGCCAGTAGTCCCCCCGGGGGGGGGATTCGCTATGGCTACACCTTC
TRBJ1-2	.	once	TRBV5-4	CASSFWGVGSNYGYTF	TGTGCCAGCAGCTTCTGGGGAGTCGGATCTAACTATGGCTACACCTTC
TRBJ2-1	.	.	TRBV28	CASSLIRDGSNEQFF	TGTGCCAGCAGTTTAATCCGGGACGGAAGCAATGAGCAGTTCTTC
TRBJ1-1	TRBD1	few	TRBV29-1	CSVAGTDTEAFF	TGCAGCGTTGCCGGGACAGACACTGAAGCTTTCTTT
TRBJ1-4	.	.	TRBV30	CAWSGGAREKLFF	TGTGCCTGGAGTGGCGGGGCTAGGGAAAAACTGTTTTTT
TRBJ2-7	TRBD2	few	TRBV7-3	CASSLGGGYEQYF	TGTGCCAGCAGCTTAGGCGGGGGCTACGAGCAGTACTTC
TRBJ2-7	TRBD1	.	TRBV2	CASSREGGGRYEQYF	TGTGCCAGCAGTCGAGAAGGGGGCGGTCGATACGAGCAGTACTTC
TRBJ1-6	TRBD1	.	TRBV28	CASSPPGQGFSPLHF	TGTGCCAGCAGTCCTCCGGGACAGGGGTTTTCACCCCTCCACTTT
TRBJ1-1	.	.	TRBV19	CASSRTENTEAFF	TGTGCCAGTAGTCGGACAGAGAACACTGAAGCTTTCTTT
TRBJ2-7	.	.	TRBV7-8	CASSPYSNRENYEQYF	TGTGCCAGCAGCCCGTACTCGAACAGGGAAAACTACGAGCAGTACTTC
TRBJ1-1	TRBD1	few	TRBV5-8	CASSLGQGRTEAFF	TGTGCCAGCAGCTTGGGACAGGGACGCACTGAAGCTTTCTTT
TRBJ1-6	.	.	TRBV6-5	CASNGVTHNSPLHF	TGTGCCAGCAATGGGGTTACGCATAATTCACCCCTCCACTTT
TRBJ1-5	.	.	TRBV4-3	CASSQPNSDGPSNQPQHF	TGCGCCAGCAGCCAACCAAACTCGGACGGACCTTCCAATCAGCCCCAGCATTTT
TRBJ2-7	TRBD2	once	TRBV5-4	CASSLPSGGADYEQYF	TGTGCCAGCAGCTTGCCCAGCGGGGGGGCCGACTACGAGCAGTACTTC
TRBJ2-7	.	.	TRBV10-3	CAISESTGLFSYEQYF	TGTGCCATCAGTGAGTCCACAGGGTTATTCAGCTACGAGCAGTACTTC
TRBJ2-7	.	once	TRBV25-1	CASRPTAGGYEQYF	TGTGCCAGCAGGCCAACGGCGGGCGGATACGAGCAGTACTTC
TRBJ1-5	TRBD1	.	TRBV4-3	CASSQDLVGTGSNQPQHF	TGCGCCAGCAGCCAAGACTTAGTCGGGACAGGGAGCAATCAGCCCCAGCATTTT
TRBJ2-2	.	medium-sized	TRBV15	CATSRGLGTTGELFF	TGTGCCACCAGCAGAGGGCTCGGGACAACCGGGGAGCTGTTTTTT
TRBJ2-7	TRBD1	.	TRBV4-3	CASSQVGQGDYEQYF	TGCGCCAGCAGCCAAGTCGGGCAGGGGGACTACGAGCAGTACTTC
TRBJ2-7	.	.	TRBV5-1	CASSDPDYSYEQYF	TGCGCCAGCAGCGATCCGGACTACTCCTACGAGCAGTACTTC
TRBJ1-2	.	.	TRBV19	CASSMRGSGGGYTF	TGTGCCAGTAGTATGAGGGGAAGCGGAGGCGGCTACACCTTC
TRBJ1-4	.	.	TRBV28	CASTSTWGGLGEKLFF	TGTGCCAGCACTTCCACCTGGGGGGGGCTGGGAGAAAAACTGTTTTTT
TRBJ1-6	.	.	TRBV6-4	CASSVESYNSPLHF	TGTGCCAGCAGTGTGGAATCCTATAATTCACCCCTCCACTTT
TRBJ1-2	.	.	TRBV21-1	CASPARGGYGYTF	TGTGCCAGCCCCGCACGGGGGGGGTATGGCTACACCTTC
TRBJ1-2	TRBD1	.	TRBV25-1	CASSAGGQGNYGYTF	TGTGCCAGCAGCGCAGGGGGACAGGGGAACTATGGCTACACCTTC
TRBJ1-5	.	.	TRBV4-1	CASSQEAAVNQPQHF	TGCGCCAGCAGCCAAGAAGCGGCAGTCAATCAGCCCCAGCATTTT
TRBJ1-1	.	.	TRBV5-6	CASSLQGPNTEAFF	TGTGCCAGCAGCTTACAGGGTCCAAACACTGAAGCTTTCTTT
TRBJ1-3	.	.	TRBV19	CASTRPGRAGNTIYF	TGTGCCAGTACCCGGCCGGGACGAGCTGGAAACACCATATATTTT
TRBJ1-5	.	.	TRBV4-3	CASSQEVVSLNQPQHF	TGCGCCAGCAGCCAAGAAGTGGTCAGTTTAAATCAGCCCCAGCATTTT
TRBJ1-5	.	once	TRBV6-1	CASSERPGFRNQPQHF	TGTGCCAGCAGTGAGCGCCCAGGGTTCCGCAATCAGCCCCAGCATTTT
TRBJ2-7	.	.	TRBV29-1	CSVEVVRAGSEQYF	TGCAGCGTTGAAGTGGTAAGGGCGGGGAGCGAGCAGTACTTC
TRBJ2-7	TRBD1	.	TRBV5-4	CASSLAGGLNEQYF	TGTGCCAGCAGCTTGGCAGGGGGCCTCAACGAGCAGTACTTC
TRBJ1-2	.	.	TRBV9	CASSVVTAHGYTF	TGTGCCAGCAGCGTAGTAACAGCCCATGGCTACACCTTC
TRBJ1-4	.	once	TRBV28	CASSFRTFNEKLFF	TGTGCCAGCAGTTTCAGAACCTTTAATGAAAAACTGTTTTTT
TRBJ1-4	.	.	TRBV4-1	CASSPLRVANEKLFF	TGCGCCAGCAGCCCATTGAGGGTAGCTAATGAAAAACTGTTTTTT
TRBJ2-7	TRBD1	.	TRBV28	CASSRGQDYEQYF	TGTGCCAGCAGTCGCGGACAGGACTACGAGCAGTACTTC
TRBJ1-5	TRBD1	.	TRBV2	CASDGSGTGGYSNQPQHF	TGTGCCAGCGACGGGTCCGGGACAGGGGGTTATAGCAATCAGCCCCAGCATTTT
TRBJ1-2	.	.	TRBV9	CASSVVGGVAGYTF	TGTGCCAGCAGCGTAGTGGGGGGGGTAGCCGGCTACACCTTC
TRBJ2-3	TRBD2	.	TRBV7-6	CASSLYGGGTDTQYF	TGTGCCAGCAGCTTATACGGCGGGGGAACAGATACGCAGTATTTT
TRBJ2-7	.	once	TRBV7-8	CASSERSSYEQYF	TGTGCCAGCAGTGAGCGGAGCTCCTACGAGCAGTACTTC
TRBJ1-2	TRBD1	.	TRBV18	CASSPDREDGYTF	TGTGCCAGCTCACCGGACAGGGAAGATGGCTACACCTTC
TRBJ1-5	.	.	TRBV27	CASSPEGEGYQPQHF	TGTGCCAGCAGTCCCGAGGGGGAGGGCTATCAGCCCCAGCATTTT
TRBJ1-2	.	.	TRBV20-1	CSAPSRGGYTF	TGCAGTGCTCCCTCCCGAGGTGGCTACACCTTC
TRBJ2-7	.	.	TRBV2	CASSEDREDEQYF	TGTGCCAGCAGTGAAGACAGGGAGGACGAGCAGTACTTC
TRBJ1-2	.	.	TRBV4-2	CASSFGTGQPYGYTF	TGTGCCAGCAGCTTTGGGACCGGGCAGCCCTATGGCTACACCTTC
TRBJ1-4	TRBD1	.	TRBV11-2	CASSLEGGSSTNEKLFF	TGTGCCAGCAGCCTAGAAGGGGGCAGTTCAACTAATGAAAAACTGTTTTTT
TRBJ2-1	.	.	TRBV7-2	CASSLVPPLQFF	TGTGCCAGCAGCTTAGTTCCGCCCTTGCAGTTCTTC
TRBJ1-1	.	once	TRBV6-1	CASSIDKNTEAFF	TGTGCCAGCAGTATAGACAAGAACACTGAAGCTTTCTTT
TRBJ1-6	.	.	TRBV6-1	CASSAGPYNSPLHF	TGTGCCAGCAGCGCGGGACCTTATAATTCACCCCTCCACTTT
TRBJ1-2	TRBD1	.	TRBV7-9	CASSGPTQGAVGYGYTF	TGTGCCAGCAGCGGACCCACGCAGGGGGCCGTCGGCTATGGCTACACCTTC
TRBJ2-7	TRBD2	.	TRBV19	CASSIGPREGTYEQYF	TGTGCCAGTAGTATAGGTCCCCGGGAGGGCACCTACGAGCAGTACTTC
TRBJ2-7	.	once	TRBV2	CARSAGRDPSSYEQYF	TGTGCCAGAAGCGCAGGACGGGACCCGTCCTCCTACGAGCAGTACTTC
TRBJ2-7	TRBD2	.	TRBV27	CASSVAGGTYEQYF	TGTGCCAGCAGCGTAGCGGGGGGGACCTACGAGCAGTACTTC
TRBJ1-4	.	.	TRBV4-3	CASSQERGVKKLFF	TGCGCCAGCAGCCAAGAAAGGGGGGTGAAGAAGCTGTTTTTT
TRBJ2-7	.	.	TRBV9	CASSVGGDAAYEQYF	TGTGCCAGCAGCGTAGGTGGGGACGCAGCCTACGAGCAGTACTTC
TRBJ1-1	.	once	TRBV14	CASSREITGLAEAFF	TGTGCCAGCAGCCGAGAAATCACAGGGTTGGCTGAAGCTTTCTTT